This T cell receptor (beta chain) is from a study of blood T cell repertoires in COVID-19. As for the study in general: Samples came from the United States, Italy and Spain, spanning acute and convalescent COVID-19. In each case, the material was cDNA or gDNA derived from T cells, B-cell-depleted T cells, or PBMCs.

Cohort placement rested on clinical history that participants reported themselves. V shed 5 bases and J shed 0 bases, with 10 bases lying between them. This CDR3 spans 15 amino acids. The germline gives CDR1 SGHVS, CDR2 FQNEAQ. This clone was picked up a small number of times. Authors' methods: Amplification of reference gene primers was used by the study to estimate nucleated cell counts. Some clones are missing from TCRdb's copy, which holds only in-frame ones; the method was immunoSEQ multiplex PCR. V and J calls and clone size are those listed in that table; D and trimming were worked out from the DNA. This repertoire shows roughly 190,000 clones, more than 75% found once; its top ten account for around a sixth.

V gene TRBV7-8 combines with J gene TRBJ1-4; D is possibly TRBD1 (6 bases). Sequencing was performed on PBMCs or T cells enriched from blood (not recorded which). This sequence was found in a woman aged 50 to 60 with acute COVID-19. The CDR3 reads CASSPQGATNEKLFF. CDR3 DNA sequence: TGTGCCAGCAGCCCACAGGGTGCAACTAATGAAAAACTGTTTTTT.